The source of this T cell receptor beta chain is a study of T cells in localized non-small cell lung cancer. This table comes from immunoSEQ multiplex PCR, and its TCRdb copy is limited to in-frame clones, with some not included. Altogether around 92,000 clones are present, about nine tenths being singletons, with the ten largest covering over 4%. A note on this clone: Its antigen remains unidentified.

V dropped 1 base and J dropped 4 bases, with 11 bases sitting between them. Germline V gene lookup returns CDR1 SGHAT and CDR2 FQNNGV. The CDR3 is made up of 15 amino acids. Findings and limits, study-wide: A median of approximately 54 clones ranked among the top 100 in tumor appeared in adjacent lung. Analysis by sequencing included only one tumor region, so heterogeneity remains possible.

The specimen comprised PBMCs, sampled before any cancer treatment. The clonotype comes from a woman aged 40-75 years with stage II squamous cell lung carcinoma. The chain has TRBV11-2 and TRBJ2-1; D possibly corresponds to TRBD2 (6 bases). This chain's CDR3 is CASSLVVSGYNEQFF. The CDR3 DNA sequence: TGTGCCAGCAGCTTAGTAGTTAGCGGATACAATGAGCAGTTCTTC.